The subject of this entry is one T cell receptor (beta chain). The antigen remains undetermined. The data derive from a study of cytomegalovirus exposure and HLA in healthy donors. Findings of the study overall: There were 160 or so TCR beta chains listed as cytomegalovirus-associated. In a later analysis, at a false discovery rate of 0.05, about 15,000 TCR beta sequences were associated with HLA alleles. Near-uniform donor sequencing depth was presumed by presence/absence analyses. Relative to the approximately 670-donor mean, N-insertions were reportedly fewer in an Asian-associated ancestry cluster in a later analysis.

Primers included in the PCR were 60 Vbeta and 13 Jbeta primers. Measured with immunoSEQ multiplex PCR; TCRdb has only the in-frame clones, and not every one. The sample carries approximately 39,000 clones, more than 60% recorded once. CDR3 length equals 16 residues. CDR1 SGHRS and CDR2 YFSETQ come from the germline V gene. V was trimmed by 1 base and J by 3 bases, leaving 11 bases between them. The receptor was isolated from a man in his thirties or forties in good health and CMV-seronegative. V is TRBV5-1 and J is TRBJ2-6, with D tentatively TRBD1 (6 bases). The sequenced sample was PBMCs. CDR3 in DNA: TGCGCCAGCAGCTTGTCCCCAGGGGTTGGGGCCAACGTCCTGACTTTC. This gives the protein CASSLSPGVGANVLTF.